This T cell receptor beta chain was observed in a study of blood T cell repertoires in COVID-19. Turning to the study itself: Collection of acute and convalescent COVID-19 samples took place in the United States, Italy and Spain.

This clone has only one observation. Under the authors' procedure: Reference gene primer amplification yielded estimated nucleated cell counts. Assay: immunoSEQ multiplex PCR; the TCRdb copy retains only in-frame clones and omits some. That table furnishes V, J and clone size, whereas the DNA furnished D and trimming. The sample has roughly 150,000 clones; roughly 91% are singletons. Germline CDR1 is SGHTA and CDR2 is FQGTGA. The junction had 5 bases not matched to a gene; V was cut back by 5 bases and J by 3 bases. This CDR3 contains 16 residues. Material for sequencing was peripheral blood. The sequence came from a man between 45 and 60 years old who had recovered from COVID-19. V gene TRBV7-3 combines with J gene TRBJ2-1; 12 bases fit TRBD2. The CDR3: CASSPWTSGIYNEQFF. The CDR3 DNA sequence: TGTGCCAGCAGCCCCTGGACTAGCGGGATCTACAATGAGCAGTTCTTC.